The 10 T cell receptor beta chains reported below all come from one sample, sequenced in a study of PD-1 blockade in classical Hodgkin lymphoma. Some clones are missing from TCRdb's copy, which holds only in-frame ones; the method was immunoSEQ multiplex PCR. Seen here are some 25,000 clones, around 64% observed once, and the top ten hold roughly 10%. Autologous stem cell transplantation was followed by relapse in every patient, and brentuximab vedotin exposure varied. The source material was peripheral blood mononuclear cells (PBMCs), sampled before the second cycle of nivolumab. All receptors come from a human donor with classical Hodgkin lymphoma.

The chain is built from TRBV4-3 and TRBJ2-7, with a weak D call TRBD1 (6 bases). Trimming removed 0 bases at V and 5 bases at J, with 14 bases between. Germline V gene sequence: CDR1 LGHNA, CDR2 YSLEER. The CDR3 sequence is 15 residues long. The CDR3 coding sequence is TGCGCCAGCAGCCAAGATTACAGGGCCGACGACGAGCAGTACTTC. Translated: CASSQDYRADDEQYF.

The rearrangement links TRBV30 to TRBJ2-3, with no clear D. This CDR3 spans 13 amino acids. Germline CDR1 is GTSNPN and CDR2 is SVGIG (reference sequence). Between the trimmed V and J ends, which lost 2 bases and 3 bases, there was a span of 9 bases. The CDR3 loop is CAWSPRRTDTQYF. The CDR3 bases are TGTGCCTGGAGTCCCCGGCGGACAGATACGCAGTATTTT.

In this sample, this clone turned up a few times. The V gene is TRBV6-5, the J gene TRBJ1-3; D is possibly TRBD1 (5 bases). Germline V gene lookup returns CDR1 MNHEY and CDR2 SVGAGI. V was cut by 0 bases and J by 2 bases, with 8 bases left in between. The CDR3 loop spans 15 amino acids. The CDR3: CASSYSLGPGNTIYF. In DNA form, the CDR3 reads TGTGCCAGCAGTTACTCCCTGGGGCCTGGAAACACCATATATTTT.

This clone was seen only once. The DNA for the CDR3 is TGTGCCAGCAGCCTAACTCGAGAGACCCAGTACTTC. Its translation is CASSLTRETQYF. The V gene is TRBV7-2, the J gene TRBJ2-5; D is unresolved. Trimming pared 5 bases from V and 4 bases from J, leaving 8 bases between. Germline V CDR1 and CDR2: SGHTA, FQGNSA. The CDR3 consists of 12 residues. Full variable domain (rest looked up from reference TRBV7-2 and TRBJ2-5): GAGVSQSPSNKVTEKGKDVELRCDPISGHTALYWYRQSLGQGLEFLIYFQGNSAPDKSGLPSDRFSAERTGGSVSTLTIQRTQQEDSAVYLCASSLTRETQYFGPGTRLLVL.

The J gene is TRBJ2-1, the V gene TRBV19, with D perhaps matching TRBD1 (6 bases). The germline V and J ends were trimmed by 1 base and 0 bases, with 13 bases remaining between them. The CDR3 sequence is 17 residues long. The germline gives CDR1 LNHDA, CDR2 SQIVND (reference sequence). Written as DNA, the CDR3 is TGTGCCAGTAGTATAGTGGGAAGGGGGAGCTCCTACAATGAGCAGTTCTTC. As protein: CASSIVGRGSSYNEQFF.

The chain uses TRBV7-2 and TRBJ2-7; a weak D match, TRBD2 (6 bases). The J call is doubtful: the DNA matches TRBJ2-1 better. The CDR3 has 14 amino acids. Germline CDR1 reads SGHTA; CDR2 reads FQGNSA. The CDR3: CASSLAGGFNEQFF. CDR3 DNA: TGTGCCAGCAGCTTAGCGGGAGGTTTCAATGAGCAGTTCTTC.

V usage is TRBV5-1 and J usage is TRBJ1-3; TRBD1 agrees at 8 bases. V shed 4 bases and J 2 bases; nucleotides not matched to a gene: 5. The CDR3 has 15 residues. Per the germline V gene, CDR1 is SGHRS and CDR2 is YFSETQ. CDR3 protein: CASSMTGDPGNTIYF. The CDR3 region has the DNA TGCGCCAGCAGCATGACAGGGGACCCTGGAAACACCATATATTTT.

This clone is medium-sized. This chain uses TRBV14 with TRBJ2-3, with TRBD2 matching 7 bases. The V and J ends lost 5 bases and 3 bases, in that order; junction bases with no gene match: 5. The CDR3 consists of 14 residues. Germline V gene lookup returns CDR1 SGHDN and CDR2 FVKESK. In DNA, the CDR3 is TGTGCCAGCAGCGCGGGAGTGCGTACAGATACGCAGTATTTT. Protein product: CASSAGVRTDTQYF.

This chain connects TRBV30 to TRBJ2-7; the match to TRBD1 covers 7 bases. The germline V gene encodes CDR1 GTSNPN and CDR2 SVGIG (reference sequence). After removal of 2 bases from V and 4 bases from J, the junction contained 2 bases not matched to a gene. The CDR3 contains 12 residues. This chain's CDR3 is CAWSRQGYEQYF. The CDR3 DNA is TGTGCCTGGAGTAGACAGGGATACGAGCAGTACTTC.

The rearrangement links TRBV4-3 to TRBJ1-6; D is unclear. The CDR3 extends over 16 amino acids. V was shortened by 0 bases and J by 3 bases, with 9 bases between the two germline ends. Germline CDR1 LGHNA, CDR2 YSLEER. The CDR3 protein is CASSQDRRIYNSPLHF. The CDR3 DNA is TGCGCCAGCAGCCAAGATAGACGGATCTATAATTCACCCCTCCACTTT.